The 24 T cell receptor beta chains below were found in one sample sequenced in a study of blood T cell repertoires in COVID-19. Profiled with immunoSEQ multiplex PCR; TCRdb holds only in-frame clones, not every one. The table includes roughly 460,000 clones, 85% to 90% detected once. Sequences were obtained from peripheral blood. The receptor set was obtained from a man aged 18 to 29 with COVID-19, enrolled during active disease.

CDR3 bases: TGTGCCAGCAGCACAGGGGAGCGATTAGGAAAACTGTTTTTT. Amino acids: CASSTGERLGKLFF. This chain uses TRBV28 with TRBJ1-4; 7 positions agree with TRBD1. Trimming at V came to 6 bases and at J to 10 bases, leaving 11 bases not matched to a gene. The CDR3 extends over 14 amino acids. Germline assignment: CDR1 MDHEN and CDR2 SYDVKM.

The chain carries TRBV10-3 and TRBJ1-3, with 8 bases identical to TRBD1. The CDR3 totals 21 residues. Per germline, CDR1 ENHRY and CDR2 SYGVKD. After removal of 6 bases from V and 0 bases from J, the junction contained 22 bases not matched to a gene. The CDR3 here is CAISTIKRDRLTRVSGNTIYF. The CDR3 DNA is TGTGCCATCAGCACCATCAAGAGGGACAGGCTTACTCGGGTCTCTGGAAACACCATATATTTT.

The rearrangement joins TRBV27 to TRBJ2-2; TRBD2 might be the D (6 bases). CDR1 MNHEY and CDR2 SMNVEV come from the germline V gene (reference sequence). This CDR3 is 11 amino acids long. Trimming took 6 bases from V and 7 from J, leaving 6 bases between them. The CDR3 reads CASRGGGELFF. Here the CDR3 DNA reads TGTGCCAGCAGGGGGGGCGGGGAGCTGTTTTTT.

This clone was counted only a few times. The CDR3 DNA is TGCGCCAGCGGGGAACCGGGACAGGGCCCCTACGAGCAGTACTTC. Translating it yields CASGEPGQGPYEQYF. The V call is TRBV5-1, the J call TRBJ2-7; TRBD1 agrees at 9 bases. Germline values: CDR1 SGHRS, CDR2 YFSETQ. Trimming removed 7 bases from V and 2 bases from J; junction bases left unmatched: 10. The CDR3 consists of 15 residues. Based on the CDR3 plus reference TRBV5-1 and TRBJ2-7, the full variable domain is KAGVTQTPRYLIKTRGQQVTLSCSPISGHRSVSWYQQTPGQGLQFLFEYFSETQRNKGNFPGRFSGRQFSNSRSEMNVSTLELGDSALYLCASGEPGQGPYEQYFGPGTRLTVT.

The rearrangement joins TRBV10-2 to TRBJ1-5; tentatively, D is TRBD1 (6 bases). The CDR3 contains 15 residues. Germline V gene lookup returns CDR1 WSHSY and CDR2 SAAADI. V lost 2 bases and J lost 3, with 11 bases in between. The CDR3 loop is CASSEAGAHNQPQHF. For the CDR3, the DNA is TGCGCCAGCAGTGAGGCAGGGGCTCACAATCAGCCCCAGCATTTT.

The chain has TRBV5-1 and TRBJ2-7; 12 bases match TRBD1. The CDR3 sequence is 17 residues long. Germline V CDR1 and CDR2: SGHRS, YFSETQ. J lost 6 bases, V lost 0 bases, and 10 bases had no gene match. CDR3 in DNA: TGCGCCAGCAGCTTGGCCCCCGGGACAGGGGGCTTCGGCGAGCAGTACTTC. Translating gives CASSLAPGTGGFGEQYF.

This chain links TRBV19 with TRBJ1-3; D not resolved. The germline gives CDR1 LNHDA, CDR2 SQIVND (reference sequence). The CDR3 extends over 14 amino acids. Trimming removed 5 bases at V and 7 bases at J, with 15 bases between. The CDR3 spells CASSPSKAGNTIYF. CDR3 DNA: TGTGCCAGTAGTCCCTCGAAGGCCGGGAACACCATATATTTT.

The rearrangement joins TRBV7-9 to TRBJ2-5; the match to TRBD2 covers 11 bases. Losses at the gene ends were 1 base for V and 5 bases for J; bases not matched to a gene: 3. The CDR3 is made up of 15 amino acids. Germline V CDR1 and CDR2: SEHNR, FQNEAQ (reference sequence). The DNA of the CDR3 is TGTGCCAGCAGCTTAGTAGCGGGGGGGCTGGAGACCCAGTACTTC. The encoded protein is CASSLVAGGLETQYF.

This chain joins TRBV9 and TRBJ2-3, with D possibly TRBD1 on 5 matching bases. The germline V and J ends were trimmed by 3 bases and 0 bases, with 8 bases remaining between them. The CDR3 runs 14 residues. Germline loops: CDR1 SGDLS, CDR2 YYNGEE. The CDR3 here is CASSARQSTDTQYF. As DNA, the CDR3 is TGTGCCAGCAGCGCCCGACAGAGCACAGATACGCAGTATTTT. Full variable domain (missing parts from reference TRBV9 and TRBJ2-3): DSGVTQTPKHLITATGQRVTLRCSPRSGDLSVYWYQQSLDQGLQFLIQYYNGEERAKGNILERFSAQQFPDLHSELNLSSLELGDSALYFCASSARQSTDTQYFGPGTRLTVL.

V is TRBV6-5 and J is TRBJ2-3, with D perhaps matching TRBD2 (6 bases). This CDR3 has 14 amino acids. Trimming removed 1 base at V and 3 bases at J, with 8 bases between. Germline CDR1 and CDR2: MNHEY and SVGAGI. The CDR3 loop is CASSYLRETDTQYF. In nucleotides, the CDR3 is TGTGCCAGCAGTTACTTACGGGAGACAGATACGCAGTATTTT.

CDR3 region: CASSFDRGTGELFF. The DNA of the CDR3 is TGTGCCAGCAGTTTCGACAGGGGCACCGGGGAGCTGTTTTTT. This chain uses TRBV6-5 with TRBJ2-2; TRBD1 matches 8 bases. CDR3 size: 14 residues. Germline CDR1 and CDR2: MNHEY and SVGAGI. V was clipped by 4 bases and J by 4 bases; unmatched bases: 2.

This sequence joins TRBV2 and TRBJ1-6; D call uncertain. This CDR3 has 13 residues. The V and J ends lost 3 bases and 11 bases respectively, with 11 bases between them. Per the germline V gene, CDR1 is SNHLY and CDR2 is FYNNEI. The CDR3 is CASSDRFMTPLHF. The CDR3 nucleotides read TGTGCCAGCAGTGACCGGTTTATGACACCCCTCCACTTT.

The chain has TRBV10-3 and TRBJ2-5; 10 positions agree with TRBD1. V dropped 0 bases and J dropped 9; count of bases not matched to a gene: 4. Germline V gene sequence: CDR1 ENHRY, CDR2 SYGVKD. The CDR3 covers 14 residues. As DNA, the CDR3 is TGTGCCATCAGTGAGTCCGGGACAGGGGTCGCCCAGTACTTC. Amino acids: CAISESGTGVAQYF.

The CDR3 DNA sequence: TGCGCCAGCAGTGAGGGGACTAGTGATGACGAGCAGTACTTC. It yields the protein CASSEGTSDDEQYF. J is TRBJ2-7 and V is TRBV10-2; TRBD2 matches 8 bases. The V segment lost 2 bases and the J segment 5 bases; nucleotides outside the gene matches: 5. The length of the CDR3 is 14 residues. Germline V gene lookup returns CDR1 WSHSY and CDR2 SAAADI.

The chain recombines TRBV11-1 with TRBJ2-1; 10 bases align to TRBD2. Germline CDR1 is SGHAT and CDR2 is FQDESV (reference sequence). The trim removed 3 bases at V and 6 bases at J, leaving 2 bases unmatched. This CDR3 has 14 amino acids. CDR3 sequence (DNA): TGTGCCAGCAGCTTTACTAGCGGGGTCAATGAGCAGTTCTTC. It translates to CASSFTSGVNEQFF.

The chain joins TRBV9 to TRBJ2-7, with TRBD2 matching 11 bases. The CDR3 runs to 15 residues. V lost 0 bases and J lost 6; bases outside the gene matches: 5. CDR1 and CDR2 (germline): SGDLS, YYNGEE. CDR3 amino acids: CASSVALGLAGEQYF. CDR3 coding DNA: TGTGCCAGCAGCGTAGCCCTCGGACTAGCGGGCGAGCAGTACTTC.

The rearrangement uses TRBV5-1 and TRBJ1-2; the D gene is possibly TRBD1 (6 bases). The CDR3 has 12 amino acids. The ends were cut back, 3 bases at V and 8 bases at J, with 11 bases in the middle. The germline V gene encodes CDR1 SGHRS and CDR2 YFSETQ. The CDR3 DNA reads TGCGCCAGCAGCTCGACAGGAGACGGCTACACCTTC. It specifies CASSSTGDGYTF.

This chain links TRBV4-2 with TRBJ2-3, with 7 bases matching TRBD2. J lost 1 base, V lost 1 base, and 14 bases had no gene match. This CDR3 has 19 residues. Germline CDR1 is LGHNA and CDR2 is YNFKEQ. CDR3 in DNA: TGTGCCAGCAGCCAAGGGACGGGAAGGCGGGAGTTGGGCACAGATACGCAGTATTTT. Translation gives CASSQGTGRRELGTDTQYF.

The CDR3 sequence: CASREYTGGQETQYF. The CDR3 nucleotides are TGCGCCAGCAGGGAATATACAGGGGGCCAAGAGACCCAGTACTTC. The chain employs TRBV10-2 and TRBJ2-5; 8 nucleotides line up with TRBD1. Losses at the gene ends were 6 bases for V and 1 base for J; bases not matched to a gene: 7. Germline assignment: CDR1 WSHSY and CDR2 SAAADI. This CDR3 has 15 residues.

This chain links TRBV3-1 (or the pseudogene TRBV3-2) with TRBJ1-2; 9 nucleotides line up with TRBD1. Trimming removed 8 bases from V and 2 bases from J; junction bases left unmatched: 6. This CDR3 has 14 residues. The germline CDR1 and CDR2 sequences are LGHDT and YNNKEL (reference sequence). CDR3 region: CASRPGQGNYGYTF. CDR3 coding DNA: TGTGCCAGCCGTCCGGGACAGGGCAACTATGGCTACACCTTC.

This clone was seen only a few times. This rearrangement joins TRBV5-4 to TRBJ1-2, with D maybe TRBD1 (5 bases). V was pared by 4 bases and J by 4 bases, with 17 bases between. The CDR3 consists of 15 residues. Per germline, CDR1 SGHNT and CDR2 YYREEE (reference sequence). The CDR3 DNA sequence: TGTGCCAGCAGCCTCCCCAGGGAAGGGATCTATGGCTACACCTTC. This gives the protein CASSLPREGIYGYTF.

This chain uses TRBV19 with TRBJ1-5; perhaps TRBD1 as D (6 bases). V lost 5 bases to trimming and J lost 0 bases, with 14 bases between them. Germline V gene lookup returns CDR1 LNHDA and CDR2 SQIVND (reference sequence). This CDR3 has 16 amino acids. CDR3 in DNA: TGTGCCAGTAGTCCTCGACAGGATTATAGCAATCAGCCCCAGCATTTT. Encoded protein: CASSPRQDYSNQPQHF.

The rearrangement uses TRBV6-5 and TRBJ1-1, with D possibly TRBD1 on 5 matching bases. The germline CDR1 and CDR2 sequences are MNHEY and SVGAGI. The V and J ends lost 6 bases and 5 bases respectively, with 16 bases between them. This CDR3 has 14 residues. CDR3 nucleotides: TGTGCCAGCAGGTTCGATAGGGGAAGAACTGAAGCTTTCTTT. Translated, it gives CASRFDRGRTEAFF.

This clone was detected only a few times. V usage is TRBV18 and J usage is TRBJ2-7; 8 nucleotides line up with TRBD1. Germline trimming cut 1 base from V and 5 bases from J; bases unmatched to any gene: 7. The CDR3 runs 15 residues. From germline, CDR1 is KGHSH and CDR2 LQKENI. Here the CDR3 reads CASSPLGDRGNEQYF. Here the CDR3 DNA reads TGTGCCAGCTCACCACTAGGAGACAGGGGCAACGAGCAGTACTTC.